This is a list of T cell receptor beta chains from one sample in a study of CD8+CD57+ T cells in acquired aplastic anemia. TCRdb recomputed calls from the reads with MiXCR, one row per CDR3 protein. The profile shows some 190,000 distinct CDR3 sequences, around 45% of them singletons. The sequencing input was sorted CD4+, CD8+, or CD8+CD57+ T cells (not recorded which) from PBMCs. The receptors were gathered from a human donor in good health. The CDR3 runs from the conserved cysteine through the conserved F or W. Each record gives: J gene, D gene, clone size, V gene, CDR3 protein, CDR3 DNA. A D gene is named only where the DNA matches it firmly. Clone size is stated in some rows and not others, as once, few, many or a class when expanded.

J gene: TRBJ2-3; D gene: .; clone size: many; V gene: TRBV19; CDR3 protein: CASALRLSDTQYF; CDR3 DNA: TGTGCCAGTGCCCTCCGCTTGTCCGATACGCAGTATTTT
J gene: TRBJ2-1; D gene: TRBD1; clone size: .; V gene: TRBV10-1; CDR3 protein: CASPTWDRGYNEQFF; CDR3 DNA: TGCGCCAGCCCGACGTGGGACAGGGGTTACAATGAGCAGTTCTTC
J gene: TRBJ2-7; D gene: TRBD1; clone size: many; V gene: TRBV24-1; CDR3 protein: CATSETGTGLGQYF; CDR3 DNA: TGTGCCACCAGTGAAACCGGGACAGGGCTAGGGCAGTACTTC
J gene: TRBJ2-3; D gene: TRBD2; clone size: many; V gene: TRBV7-3; CDR3 protein: CASSPAGGPTDTQYF; CDR3 DNA: TGTGCCAGCAGTCCAGCGGGAGGCCCCACAGATACGCAGTATTTT
J gene: TRBJ2-7; D gene: .; clone size: many; V gene: TRBV20-1; CDR3 protein: CSAGEGFQQYF; CDR3 DNA: TGCAGTGCTGGCGAGGGGTTTCAGCAGTACTTC
J gene: TRBJ1-2; D gene: TRBD1; clone size: .; V gene: TRBV19; CDR3 protein: CASSADRGIYGYTF; CDR3 DNA: TGTGCCAGTAGCGCAGACAGGGGAATCTATGGCTACACCTTC
J gene: TRBJ2-4; D gene: TRBD2; clone size: few; V gene: TRBV14; CDR3 protein: CASSLRLTSGSGRAKNIQYF; CDR3 DNA: TGTGCCAGCAGCCTTAGATTGACTAGCGGGAGCGGGAGAGCCAAAAACATTCAGTACTTC
J gene: TRBJ2-3; D gene: TRBD2; clone size: many; V gene: TRBV7-2; CDR3 protein: CASSWGTSGNKIADTQYF; CDR3 DNA: TGTGCCAGCAGCTGGGGGACTAGCGGAAACAAGATCGCAGATACGCAGTATTTT
J gene: TRBJ2-7; D gene: .; clone size: many; V gene: TRBV20-1; CDR3 protein: CSARSRTRTDEQYF; CDR3 DNA: TGCAGTGCTCGGTCGCGGACTCGCACCGACGAGCAGTACTTC
J gene: TRBJ2-2; D gene: .; clone size: many; V gene: TRBV7-3; CDR3 protein: CASSFYSTGELFF; CDR3 DNA: TGTGCCAGCAGCTTCTACAGCACCGGGGAGCTGTTTTTT
J gene: TRBJ1-5; D gene: .; clone size: .; V gene: TRBV20-1; CDR3 protein: CSARDGSYSNQPQHF; CDR3 DNA: TGCAGTGCTAGAGATGGCAGCTATAGCAATCAGCCCCAGCATTTT
J gene: TRBJ1-1; D gene: TRBD1; clone size: many; V gene: TRBV20-1; CDR3 protein: CSALTGGARTEAFF; CDR3 DNA: TGCAGTGCTTTGACAGGGGGCGCCAGGACTGAAGCTTTCTTT
J gene: TRBJ2-2; D gene: .; clone size: .; V gene: TRBV19; CDR3 protein: CASKMDSLAANTGELFF; CDR3 DNA: TGTGCCAGTAAGATGGACAGTTTAGCCGCGAACACCGGGGAGCTGTTTTTT
J gene: TRBJ2-7; D gene: TRBD1; clone size: many; V gene: TRBV24-1; CDR3 protein: CATQGQGALEQYF; CDR3 DNA: TGTGCCACCCAGGGACAGGGGGCGTTGGAGCAGTACTTC
J gene: TRBJ2-7; D gene: .; clone size: .; V gene: TRBV20-1; CDR3 protein: CSAREDYKTYEQYF; CDR3 DNA: TGCAGTGCTAGGGAGGACTATAAAACCTACGAGCAGTACTTC
J gene: TRBJ1-5; D gene: .; clone size: few; V gene: TRBV15; CDR3 protein: CATSRDGQPQHF; CDR3 DNA: TGTGCCACCAGCAGAGACGGTCAGCCCCAGCATTTT
J gene: TRBJ2-1; D gene: TRBD2; clone size: many; V gene: TRBV14; CDR3 protein: CASSNSGGNEQFF; CDR3 DNA: TGTGCCAGCAGCAATAGCGGGGGAAATGAGCAGTTCTTC
J gene: TRBJ2-1; D gene: TRBD2; clone size: many; V gene: TRBV7-3; CDR3 protein: CASSPSTSGYPNEQFF; CDR3 DNA: TGTGCCAGCAGCCCGTCGACTAGCGGGTATCCGAATGAGCAGTTCTTC
J gene: TRBJ1-1; D gene: .; clone size: .; V gene: TRBV7-2; CDR3 protein: CASSFVGATAFF; CDR3 DNA: TGTGCCAGCAGCTTTGTGGGGGCAACGGCTTTCTTT
J gene: TRBJ1-4; D gene: .; clone size: many; V gene: TRBV15; CDR3 protein: CATSVHRANEKLFF; CDR3 DNA: TGTGCCACCAGCGTCCACAGGGCTAATGAAAAACTGTTTTTT
J gene: TRBJ2-5; D gene: TRBD2; clone size: .; V gene: TRBV12-3/TRBV12-4; CDR3 protein: CASSPTSGSGQETQYF; CDR3 DNA: TGTGCCAGCAGCCCGACTAGCGGGAGTGGTCAAGAGACCCAGTACTTC